This TCR beta chain derives from a study of shared clonotypes between healthy human individuals. As defined, naive CD8 cells were CD45RO-negative and positively selected for CCR7, with terminally differentiated effector memory CD45RA+ cells excluded. Study outcomes and limitations: All-four-donor shared clonotypes had higher generation probabilities than non-shared clonotypes did.

Libraries were prepared by immunoSEQ multiplex PCR; TCRdb keeps only in-frame clonotypes and omits some of them. The sample holds under 1 million clones, nearly 95% seen once. Note on this clone: The antigen is unknown.

Germline assignment: CDR1 MGHDK and CDR2 SYGVNS. Trimming shortened V by 1 base and J by 4 bases, and 13 bases separated the two germline ends. There are 15 residues in the CDR3. The receptor comes from a man under 40 in good health. Input material: naive CD8+ T cells sorted from blood. The chain joins TRBV25-1 to TRBJ2-5, with D possibly TRBD1 on 5 matching bases. CDR3 in amino acids: CASSESLGQAETQYF. The CDR3 nucleotides are TGTGCCAGCAGTGAATCCCTCGGACAAGCAGAGACCCAGTACTTC.